The 30 T cell receptor beta chains in this list originate from one sample, sequenced in a study of blood T cell repertoires in COVID-19. Repertoires were generated with immunoSEQ multiplex PCR, while TCRdb's copy carries only in-frame clones and drops some. The table records approximately 190,000 clones, under 85% of them present only once. Material for sequencing was peripheral blood. The receptors originated from a middle-aged woman with acute or convalescent COVID-19.

The genes are TRBV4-1 and TRBJ2-3; 8 nucleotides agree with TRBD2. Trimming removed 1 base from V and 6 bases from J; junction bases left unmatched: 6. The length of the CDR3 is 15 residues. Per the germline V gene, CDR1 is MGHRA and CDR2 is YSYEKL. CDR3 in amino acids: CASSQGERERDTQYF. CDR3 nucleotide sequence: TGCGCCAGCAGCCAAGGCGAGCGGGAGAGGGATACGCAGTATTTT.

The chain joins TRBV18 to TRBJ2-7, with TRBD1 as a possible D gene (6 bases). With 3 bases removed from V and 5 bases from J, the gap between germline ends came to 11 bases. Germline CDR1 and CDR2: KGHSH and LQKENI. This CDR3 has 13 residues. This CDR3 is CASSPTDRNEQYF. CDR3 DNA sequence: TGTGCCAGCTCACCGACAGACAGGAACGAGCAGTACTTC.

This chain joins TRBV5-6 and TRBJ2-7, with D uncertain. Germline V gives CDR1 SGHDT, CDR2 YYEEEE. The CDR3 consists of 14 residues. With 0 bases removed from V and 5 bases from J, the gap between germline ends came to 12 bases. CDR3 amino acids: CASSLVQLIHEQYF. For the CDR3, the DNA is TGTGCCAGCAGCTTGGTACAGCTCATCCACGAGCAGTACTTC.

DNA for the CDR3: TGTGCCACCAGCCCCCCTCGGACAGGGGGCGGCTACACCTTC. Translating gives CATSPPRTGGGYTF. The chain is built from TRBV15 and TRBJ1-2; 11 positions match TRBD1. CDR1 is LNHNV and CDR2 is YYDKDF in the germline V gene (reference sequence). Trimming at V came to 5 bases and at J to 8 bases, leaving 7 bases not matched to a gene. The CDR3 extends over 14 amino acids.

This chain connects TRBV28 to TRBJ2-1; D unresolved. V lost 1 base and J 8 bases, leaving 6 bases between the germline ends. The CDR3 is 12 amino acids. The germline CDR1 and CDR2 sequences are MDHEN and SYDVKM. CDR3 sequence: CASSLSLHEQFF. The CDR3, as DNA: TGTGCCAGCAGTTTATCCCTCCATGAGCAGTTCTTC. Looking up the rest from reference TRBV28 and TRBJ2-1 gives the full variable domain: DVKVTQSSRYLVKRTGEKVFLECVQDMDHENMFWYRQDPGLGLRLIYFSYDVKMKEKGDIPEGYSVSREKKERFSLILESASTNQTSMYLCASSLSLHEQFFGPGTRLTVL.

This chain joins TRBV3-1 (or the pseudogene TRBV3-2) and TRBJ2-7, with D possibly TRBD2 on 5 matching bases. The CDR3 covers 13 residues. Germline loops: CDR1 LGHDT, CDR2 YNNKEL (reference sequence). The V and J ends lost 0 bases and 3 bases respectively, with 6 bases between them. In DNA, the CDR3 is TGTGCCAGCAGCCAAGATCGGGGCTACGAGCAGTACTTC. Translation: CASSQDRGYEQYF.

The genes are TRBV6-6 and TRBJ1-1; D call uncertain. Germline CDR1 is MNHNY and CDR2 is SVGAGI (reference sequence). This CDR3 region has 14 residues. The ends were cut back, 7 bases at V and 1 base at J, with 13 bases in the middle. CDR3 sequence: CASNPSGRNTEAFF. Written as DNA, the CDR3 is TGTGCCAGCAATCCCTCGGGGAGGAACACTGAAGCTTTCTTT.

The chain is built from TRBV5-8 and TRBJ2-1, with 13 positions matching TRBD2. The CDR3 has 13 amino acids. Trimming cost V 10 bases and J 3 bases; bases outside gene matches: 1. Germline V gene sequence: CDR1 SGHTS, CDR2 YDEGEE. The CDR3 DNA reads as TGTGCCGGGACTAGCGGGGACTACAATGAGCAGTTCTTC. It specifies CAGTSGDYNEQFF.

The gene calls are TRBV5-1 and TRBJ1-1; D is undetermined. The germline V gene has CDR1 SGHRS and CDR2 YFSETQ. V lost 1 base, J lost 5 bases, and 12 bases lay in between. This CDR3 comprises 14 residues. In nucleotides, the CDR3 is TGCGCCAGCAGCTTGTATGGGCGTGGAACTGAAGCTTTCTTT. It is translated as CASSLYGRGTEAFF.

The V gene is TRBV2, the J gene TRBJ1-2; perhaps TRBD1 as D (5 bases). Trimming removed 2 bases at V and 7 bases at J, with 14 bases between. Germline V gene data show CDR1 as SNHLY and CDR2 as FYNNEI. The CDR3 covers 14 residues. DNA of the CDR3: TGTGCCAGCAGTGAATCCAGGGCAGGACGTGGCTACACCTTC. Its translation is CASSESRAGRGYTF.

This sequence joins TRBV28 and TRBJ1-2; D is perhaps TRBD1 (6 bases). Germline V gene data show CDR1 as MDHEN and CDR2 as SYDVKM. The CDR3 consists of 12 residues. V dropped 2 bases and J dropped 7 bases, with 8 bases sitting between them. The DNA for the CDR3 is TGTGCCAGCAGTTTAGGCAGGGGTGGCTACACCTTC. Its protein product is CASSLGRGGYTF.

This CDR3 reads CASSIIQGSNTGELFF. The CDR3 nucleotides read TGTGCCAGTAGTATTATTCAGGGATCGAACACCGGGGAGCTGTTTTTT. The chain is built from TRBV19 and TRBJ2-2, with a possible D match to TRBD1 (5 bases). The CDR3 runs to 16 residues. The V gene's germline CDR1 is LNHDA and CDR2 SQIVND (reference sequence). V lost 3 bases and J 0 bases, leaving 11 bases between the germline ends. The complete variable domain, with remaining parts taken from reference TRBV19 and TRBJ2-2, reads DGGITQSPKYLFRKEGQNVTLSCEQNLNHDAMYWYRQDPGQGLRLIYYSQIVNDFQKGDIAEGYSVSREKKESFPLTVTSAQKNPTAFYLCASSIIQGSNTGELFFGEGSRLTVL.

The chain combines TRBV5-1 with TRBJ1-3, with 8 bases matching TRBD1. V lost 3 bases to trimming and J lost 11 bases; unmatched junction nucleotides: 7. The germline V gene has CDR1 SGHRS and CDR2 YFSETQ. This CDR3 spans 13 amino acids. The CDR3 here is CASSWTTGAAIYF. The CDR3 coding sequence is TGCGCCAGCAGCTGGACGACAGGGGCCGCCATATATTTT.

CDR3 in amino acids: CSALSGVAFF. CDR3 nucleotide sequence: TGCAGTGCTTTATCAGGGGTGGCTTTCTTT. The V gene is TRBV20-1, the J gene TRBJ1-1, with D possibly being TRBD1 (6 bases). This CDR3 has 10 residues. Trimming took 5 bases from V and 11 from J, leaving 12 bases between them. Germline values: CDR1 DFQATT, CDR2 SNEGSKA (reference sequence).

This chain joins TRBV5-1 and TRBJ2-1; 8 bases match TRBD2. V dropped 0 bases and J dropped 4; count of bases not matched to a gene: 3. This CDR3 has 15 residues. The V gene's germline CDR1 is SGHRS and CDR2 YFSETQ. CDR3 sequence reads: CASSLGAGGYNEQFF. The CDR3 bases are TGCGCCAGCAGCTTGGGGGCGGGAGGATACAATGAGCAGTTCTTC.

The rearrangement links TRBV18 to TRBJ1-6; D ambiguous. This CDR3 has 13 amino acids. V lost 3 bases to trimming and J lost 7 bases, with 7 bases between them. Germline-derived CDR1 and CDR2 are KGHSH and LQKENI. As DNA, the CDR3 is TGTGCCAGCTCACCGGCCGTGAATTCACCCCTCCACTTT. Its protein product is CASSPAVNSPLHF.

This chain joins TRBV5-1 and TRBJ1-5; D gene ambiguous. V was cut by 4 bases and J by 7 bases, with 18 bases left in between. The V gene's germline CDR1 is SGHRS and CDR2 YFSETQ. The CDR3 loop spans 15 amino acids. CDR3 coding DNA: TGCGCCAGCAGCAGCGGTCAGGAATATGGGCAGCCCCAGCATTTT. It yields the protein CASSSGQEYGQPQHF.

About this clone itself: Distinct nucleotide sequences in the sample also encode this CDR3. The chain is built from TRBV28 and TRBJ1-5; no clear D. Germline V gives CDR1 MDHEN, CDR2 SYDVKM. V was cut by 3 bases and J by 7 bases, with 7 bases left in between. The CDR3 sequence is 12 residues long. CDR3 nucleotides: TGTGCCAGCAGTTTTTCGGGGCAGCCCCAGCATTTT. It encodes CASSFSGQPQHF.

This clone was recorded a few times. CDR3 in amino acids: CASTGVFTDTQYF. Here the CDR3 DNA reads TGTGCCAGCACGGGGGTATTCACAGATACGCAGTATTTT. The chain joins TRBV2 to TRBJ2-3; D is possibly TRBD2 (6 bases). V lost 7 bases and J 2 bases, leaving 10 bases between the germline ends. CDR1 SNHLY and CDR2 FYNNEI come from the germline V gene. The CDR3 runs to 13 residues. Full variable domain (rest looked up from reference TRBV2 and TRBJ2-3): EPEVTQTPSHQVTQMGQEVILRCVPISNHLYFYWYRQILGQKVEFLVSFYNNEISEKSEIFDDQFSVERPDGSNFTLKIRSTKLEDSAMYFCASTGVFTDTQYFGPGTRLTVL.

This chain joins TRBV24-1 and TRBJ2-3; tentative D call: TRBD2 (6 bases). The CDR3 spans 14 residues. CDR1 is KGHDR, CDR2 SFDVKD, per germline. Trimming cost V 5 bases and J 5 bases, with 13 bases left between them. CDR3 DNA: TGTGCCACCAGTGCGCGGGATAAAAAAGATACGCAGTATTTT. Its protein is CATSARDKKDTQYF.

The V call is TRBV7-8, the J call TRBJ1-4; no clear D gene. Germline CDR1 and CDR2: SGHVS and FQNEAQ. With 4 bases removed from V and 4 bases from J, the gap between germline ends came to 25 bases. This CDR3 has 19 amino acids. CDR3 sequence (DNA): TGTGCCAGCAGCTCGAGAGGATTCCCGGGCGGGGTGGGTAATGAAAAACTGTTTTTT. Amino acid sequence: CASSSRGFPGGVGNEKLFF. Complete variable domain (other parts from reference TRBV7-8 and TRBJ1-4): GAGVSQSPRYKVAKRGQDVALRCDPISGHVSLFWYQQALGQGPEFLTYFQNEAQLDKSGLPSDRFFAERPEGSVSTLKIQRTQQEDSAVYLCASSSRGFPGGVGNEKLFFGSGTQLSVL.

V and J are TRBV28 and TRBJ1-1; 8 bases are shared with TRBD1. CDR1 MDHEN and CDR2 SYDVKM come from the germline V gene. The CDR3 sequence is 12 residues long. The ends lost 3 bases at V and 10 bases at J; junction bases unmatched: 4. CDR3 sequence (DNA): TGTGCCAGCAGTTTGGTTGACAGGGGAGCTTTCTTT. Protein: CASSLVDRGAFF.

V is TRBV5-8 and J is TRBJ2-1, with D tentatively TRBD2 (5 bases). The CDR3 runs 13 residues. Germline CDR1 is SGHTS and CDR2 is YDEGEE. V was shortened by 4 bases and J by 6 bases, with 11 bases between the two germline ends. This CDR3 is CASSHGIANEQFF. In DNA, the CDR3 is TGTGCCAGCAGCCACGGGATAGCCAATGAGCAGTTCTTC.

This clone was seen just once. This chain joins TRBV28 and TRBJ2-1; D may be TRBD1 (6 bases). The CDR3 is 17 residues long. The germline V gene has CDR1 MDHEN and CDR2 SYDVKM. V gave up 4 bases and J gave up 1 base, with 17 bases separating them. In DNA form, the CDR3 reads TGTGCCAGCAGTTCCGCCCCCGGGACAAGATCCTACAATGAGCAGTTCTTC. Protein product: CASSSAPGTRSYNEQFF.

The rearrangement joins TRBV10-3 to TRBJ2-7, with TRBD2 matching over 9 bases. This CDR3 has 12 residues. CDR1 is ENHRY, CDR2 SYGVKD, per germline. The V segment lost 4 bases and the J segment 9 bases; nucleotides outside the gene matches: 4. CDR3 in DNA: TGTGCCATCAGTGTGCGGGGGGGCGTGCAGTACTTC. It is translated as CAISVRGGVQYF.

This clone was recorded only once. The CDR3 sequence is CASSLVSGYYEQYF. In DNA form, the CDR3 reads TGTGCCAGCAGTTTAGTTAGCGGCTACTACGAGCAGTACTTC. The chain combines TRBV28 with TRBJ2-7; D perhaps matches TRBD2 (6 bases). Trimming left V 2 bases short and J 3 bases short, with 11 bases between. The length of the CDR3 is 14 residues. The germline V gene encodes CDR1 MDHEN and CDR2 SYDVKM.

The table lists this clone with a count of one. The chain is built from TRBV7-8 and TRBJ2-1; 7 nucleotides line up with TRBD2. Trimming at V came to 2 bases and at J to 4 bases, leaving 5 bases not matched to a gene. Germline V CDR1 and CDR2: SGHVS, FQNEAQ. The CDR3 extends over 15 amino acids. CDR3 protein: CASSLMAGLYNEQFF. CDR3 bases: TGTGCCAGCAGCTTAATGGCGGGACTATACAATGAGCAGTTCTTC.

This clone occurred a few times. The chain employs TRBV28 and TRBJ2-4, with 7 bases aligning to TRBD2. Germline values: CDR1 MDHEN, CDR2 SYDVKM. V shed 7 bases and J 8 bases; nucleotides not matched to a gene: 17. The CDR3 sequence is 16 residues long. As DNA, the CDR3 is TGTGCCAGCACACCGCCCTGGGGGGGAGGAAAGGACATTCAGTACTTC. Its translation: CASTPPWGGGKDIQYF.

The rearrangement joins TRBV2 to TRBJ1-1, with D perhaps TRBD1 (5 bases). V lost 5 bases and J 3 bases, leaving 13 bases between the germline ends. Germline V gene data show CDR1 as SNHLY and CDR2 as FYNNEI. The CDR3 is 14 amino acids. CDR3 residues: CASSPYDRYTEAFF. DNA of the CDR3: TGTGCCAGCAGTCCCTACGACAGATACACTGAAGCTTTCTTT.

This clone has only one observation. CDR3 in DNA: TGTGCCAGCACTTTCTACTCGGGACAGAAGTACACTGAAGCTTTCTTT. Translation gives CASTFYSGQKYTEAFF. V and J are TRBV27 and TRBJ1-1, with 7 bases aligning to TRBD1. The junction had 14 bases not matched to a gene; V was cut back by 7 bases and J by 3 bases. The CDR3 extends over 16 amino acids. Per germline, CDR1 MNHEY and CDR2 SMNVEV (reference sequence).